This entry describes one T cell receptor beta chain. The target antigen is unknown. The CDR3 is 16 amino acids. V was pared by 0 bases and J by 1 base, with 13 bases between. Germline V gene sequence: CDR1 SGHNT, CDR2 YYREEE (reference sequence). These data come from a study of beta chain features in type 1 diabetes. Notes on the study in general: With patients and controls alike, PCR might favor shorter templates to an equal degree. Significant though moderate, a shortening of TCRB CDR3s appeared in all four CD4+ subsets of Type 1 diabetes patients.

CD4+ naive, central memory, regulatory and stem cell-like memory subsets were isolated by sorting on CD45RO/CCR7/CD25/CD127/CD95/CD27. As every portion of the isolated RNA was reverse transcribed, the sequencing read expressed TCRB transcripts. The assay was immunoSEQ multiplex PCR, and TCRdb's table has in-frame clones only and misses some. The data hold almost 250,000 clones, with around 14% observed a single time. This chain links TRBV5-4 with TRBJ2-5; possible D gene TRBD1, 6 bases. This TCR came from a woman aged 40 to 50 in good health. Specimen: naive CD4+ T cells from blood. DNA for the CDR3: TGTGCCAGCAGCTTGGTCGGCAGGGGTTTCCAAGAGACCCAGTACTTC. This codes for CASSLVGRGFQETQYF.